Following are 23 T cell receptor beta chains from one sample sequenced in a study of cytomegalovirus exposure and HLA in healthy donors. Amplification used 60 Vbeta primers and 13 Jbeta primers. The protocol was immunoSEQ multiplex PCR, while the TCRdb copy is restricted to in-frame clones and leaves out a portion. The sample lists 35,000 to 50,000 clones, about 47% occurring once. Sequencing input: PBMCs. The origin of the receptors is a human donor in good health.

V gene TRBV11-2 combines with J gene TRBJ2-7; 7 bases agree with TRBD2. The CDR3 totals 15 residues. The germline gives CDR1 SGHAT, CDR2 FQNNGV. Germline trimming cut 5 bases from V and 5 bases from J; bases unmatched to any gene: 12. The CDR3, as DNA: TGTGCCAGCAGCCGGGAGGCCAGGGCGTCCCACGAGCAGTACTTC. Residues: CASSREARASHEQYF.

The chain has TRBV5-6 and TRBJ2-7, with 9 bases matching TRBD1. Trimming cost V 2 bases and J 2 bases; bases outside gene matches: 5. This CDR3 is built from 15 residues. The germline CDR1 and CDR2 sequences are SGHDT and YYEEEE. For the CDR3, the DNA is TGTGCCAGCAGCTTCAGGGGACAGGGAACCTACGAGCAGTACTTC. The encoded protein is CASSFRGQGTYEQYF.

This clone was seen only a few times. The rearrangement uses TRBV7-7 and TRBJ2-5; D might be TRBD2 (5 bases). Looked up from germline, CDR1 is SSHAT and CDR2 is FNYEAQ (reference sequence). The CDR3 is made up of 17 amino acids. Trimming left V 1 base short and J 4 bases short, with 19 bases between. The CDR3 nucleotides read TGTGCCAGCAGCTTAGGATTCCGGGAAATCTGGCGAGAGACCCAGTACTTC. Its translation is CASSLGFREIWRETQYF.

CDR3 region: CASSQARATEAFF. In nucleotides, the CDR3 is TGTGCCAGCAGCCAAGCGAGAGCCACTGAAGCTTTCTTT. This chain links TRBV14 with TRBJ1-1; D is undetermined. Germline V CDR1 and CDR2: SGHDN, FVKESK. The CDR3 has 13 amino acids. Trimming took off 1 base at V and 4 bases at J, with 7 bases between the two ends.

This clone was seen only a few times. The chain couples TRBV6-1 to TRBJ1-5, with TRBD1 identical over 10 bases. Germline lookup yields CDR1 MNHNS and CDR2 SASEGT. With 5 bases clipped from V and 7 bases from J, the junction kept 8 bases outside the gene matches. The CDR3 length is 15 residues. The CDR3 protein is CASSSRDRGSQPQHF. The CDR3 region has the DNA TGTGCCAGCAGTTCGCGGGACAGGGGCAGCCAGCCCCAGCATTTT.

The chain carries TRBV7-9 and TRBJ2-5; 8 bases fit TRBD1. The DNA end is a closer match to TRBJ2-7, so the J assignment may be wrong. This CDR3 region has 14 residues. CDR1 is SEHNR and CDR2 is FQNEAQ in the germline V gene (reference sequence). CDR3 sequence reads: CASSLGTGNYEQYF. The CDR3 DNA reads as TGTGCCAGCAGCTTAGGGACAGGGAACTACGAGCAGTACTTC.

This clone was seen more than once but under ten times. This sequence joins TRBV28 and TRBJ2-7; D possibly corresponds to TRBD1 (5 bases). V lost 5 bases, J lost 0 bases, and 14 bases lay in between. The CDR3 is 15 amino acids. Germline V gives CDR1 MDHEN, CDR2 SYDVKM. As DNA, the CDR3 is TGTGCCAGCAGTCCAAAAGGGGTTAACTCCTACGAGCAGTACTTC. Protein: CASSPKGVNSYEQYF. The full variable domain, with the rest looked up from reference TRBV28 and TRBJ2-7, is DVKVTQSSRYLVKRTGEKVFLECVQDMDHENMFWYRQDPGLGLRLIYFSYDVKMKEKGDIPEGYSVSREKKERFSLILESASTNQTSMYLCASSPKGVNSYEQYFGPGTRLTVT.

The chain couples TRBV9 to TRBJ1-2, with 7 bases lining up with TRBD1. V lost 9 bases and J lost 5; bases outside the gene matches: 7. The CDR3 spans 12 residues. The V gene's germline CDR1 is SGDLS and CDR2 YYNGEE. In DNA form, the CDR3 reads TGTGCCACAACCCGGGACAGTTATGGCTACACCTTC. It is translated as CATTRDSYGYTF.

This chain connects TRBV27 to TRBJ2-4; D perhaps matches TRBD2 (6 bases). This CDR3 is 15 amino acids long. V was clipped by 5 bases and J by 3 bases, with 14 bases between them. Germline V lookup: CDR1 MNHEY, CDR2 SMNVEV (reference sequence). CDR3: CASSGSMEGKNIQYF. The CDR3 nucleotides are TGTGCCAGCAGTGGGTCTATGGAGGGCAAAAACATTCAGTACTTC.

This clone was recorded once. This chain connects TRBV19 to TRBJ1-1; 7 bases are shared with TRBD1. The CDR3 runs 15 residues. With 4 bases clipped from V and 6 bases from J, the junction kept 11 bases outside the gene matches. Per the germline V gene, CDR1 is LNHDA and CDR2 is SQIVND (reference sequence). CDR3 DNA: TGTGCCAGTAGTACGGGACAGACCAAAATCTCTGAAGCTTTCTTT. Translating it yields CASSTGQTKISEAFF.

This clone was detected a few times. The chain joins TRBV15 to TRBJ2-1, with D hard to call. Germline V CDR1 and CDR2: LNHNV, YYDKDF (reference sequence). CDR3 length: 13 residues. V lost 5 bases and J 14 bases, leaving 19 bases between the germline ends. This chain's CDR3 is CATSLPPSGSEFF. The DNA for the CDR3 is TGTGCCACCAGCCTTCCCCCCTCTGGAAGCGAGTTCTTC.

This clone was counted only a few times. The V call is TRBV9, the J call TRBJ2-5; 10 bases line up with TRBD1. This CDR3 comprises 13 residues. V lost 5 bases, J lost 5 bases, and 3 bases stayed unmatched. Germline assignment: CDR1 SGDLS and CDR2 YYNGEE. The CDR3 bases are TGTGCCAGCAGTAGGACAGGGGGGGAGACCCAGTACTTC. Its protein product is CASSRTGGETQYF.

V usage is TRBV6-1 and J usage is TRBJ1-6; D is unresolved. V dropped 6 bases and J dropped 6 bases, with 9 bases sitting between them. Looked up from germline, CDR1 is MNHNS and CDR2 is SASEGT. The CDR3 totals 13 residues. The CDR3 spells CASRSGSNSPLHF. The CDR3 DNA follows: TGTGCCAGCAGGTCAGGCTCTAATTCACCCCTCCACTTT.

The V and J genes are TRBV27 and TRBJ2-7; 7 positions match TRBD1. Germline V CDR1 and CDR2: MNHEY, SMNVEV (reference sequence). The CDR3 sequence is 15 residues long. The junction had 7 bases not matched to a gene; V was cut back by 3 bases and J by 2 bases. CDR3 loop: CASSLSAGGAYEQYF. The CDR3 DNA sequence: TGTGCCAGCAGTTTGTCGGCAGGGGGAGCCTACGAGCAGTACTTC.

This clone turned up a few times. The gene calls are TRBV4-2 and TRBJ2-3; TRBD2 matches 13 bases. CDR1 is LGHNA and CDR2 is YNFKEQ in the germline V gene. With V trimmed by 3 bases and J by 3 bases, 0 bases remained unmatched. The CDR3 totals 15 residues. The CDR3 DNA follows: TGTGCCAGCAGCCAGACTAGCGGGGGGACAGATACGCAGTATTTT. Its translation: CASSQTSGGTDTQYF.

This clone was picked up one time. The chain joins TRBV4-3 to TRBJ2-2; 13 bases are shared with TRBD2. The CDR3 sequence is 19 residues long. Germline lookup yields CDR1 LGHNA and CDR2 YSLEER. Trimming cost V 3 bases and J 6 bases; bases outside gene matches: 13. CDR3 DNA sequence: TGCGCCAGCAGCCAGTGGACTAGCGGGAGCGACGTGGGTTCCGGGGAGCTGTTTTTT. This codes for CASSQWTSGSDVGSGELFF.

This clone came up a few times. The gene calls are TRBV5-6 and TRBJ1-1; TRBD1 matches 9 bases. The CDR3 loop spans 12 amino acids. The V gene end was trimmed by 3 bases and the J gene end by 7 bases; junction bases not matched to a gene: 1. The germline CDR1 and CDR2 sequences are SGHDT and YYEEEE. The CDR3 nucleotides are TGTGCCAGCAGCTGGGACAGGGTTGAAGCTTTCTTT. Protein: CASSWDRVEAFF.

The chain uses TRBV6-5 and TRBJ1-5; 7 bases match TRBD1. The CDR3 has 14 amino acids. Germline V gene sequence: CDR1 MNHEY, CDR2 SVGAGI. Trimming at V came to 6 bases and at J to 0 bases, leaving 2 bases not matched to a gene. The CDR3 DNA reads TGTGCCAGCAGACACAGGGGTAGCAATCAGCCCCAGCATTTT. Translation gives CASRHRGSNQPQHF.

V gene TRBV7-6 combines with J gene TRBJ2-2, with D tentatively TRBD1 (6 bases). Germline lookup yields CDR1 SGHVS and CDR2 FNYEAQ. V was cut by 0 bases and J by 4 bases, with 6 bases left in between. The CDR3 runs 14 residues. CDR3 residues: CASSLAGGTGELFF. The DNA for the CDR3 is TGTGCCAGCAGCTTAGCAGGGGGCACCGGGGAGCTGTTTTTT. Full variable domain (remainder filled in from reference TRBV7-6 and TRBJ2-2): GAGVSQSPRYKVTKRGQDVALRCDPISGHVSLYWYRQALGQGPEFLTYFNYEAQQDKSGLPNDRFSAERPEGSISTLTIQRTEQRDSAMYRCASSLAGGTGELFFGEGSRLTVL.

The chain has TRBV18 and TRBJ1-1; TRBD1 is a possible D gene (6 bases). The CDR3 runs to 15 residues. The germline gives CDR1 KGHSH, CDR2 LQKENI. Trimming removed 3 bases from V and 1 base from J, with 12 bases in between. CDR3 sequence: CASSPPGTQNTEAFF. CDR3 DNA: TGTGCCAGCTCACCCCCAGGGACACAGAACACTGAAGCTTTCTTT. The complete variable domain, with remaining parts taken from reference TRBV18 and TRBJ1-1, reads NAGVMQNPRHLVRRRGQEARLRCSPMKGHSHVYWYRQLPEEGLKFMVYLQKENIIDESGMPKERFSAEFPKEGPSILRIQQVVRGDSAAYFCASSPPGTQNTEAFFGQGTRLTVV.

The rearrangement uses TRBV5-4 and TRBJ2-7, with TRBD2 identical over 14 bases. The CDR3 consists of 15 residues. CDR1 is SGHNT and CDR2 is YYREEE in the germline V gene (reference sequence). Losses at the gene ends were 2 bases for V and 3 bases for J; bases not matched to a gene: 1. The CDR3 DNA is TGTGCCAGCAGCTTTGGGACTAGCGGGAGCTACGAGCAGTACTTC. This codes for CASSFGTSGSYEQYF.

The chain uses TRBV4-3 and TRBJ2-2, with D maybe TRBD1 (6 bases). The germline CDR1 and CDR2 sequences are LGHNA and YSLEER. This CDR3 region has 16 residues. Deletions cut 0 bases from V and 5 bases from J, with 13 bases between. This CDR3 is CASSQEAGVYTGELFF. In nucleotides, the CDR3 is TGCGCCAGCAGCCAAGAGGCAGGGGTTTATACCGGGGAGCTGTTTTTT.

By share, this clone counts as medium-sized. This chain uses TRBV19 with TRBJ1-1, with no clear D. CDR3 length: 12 amino acids. Germline V gene data show CDR1 as LNHDA and CDR2 as SQIVND (reference sequence). Trimming removed 6 bases from V and 1 base from J, with 6 bases in between. CDR3 in amino acids: CASRDSNTEAFF. The CDR3 region has the DNA TGTGCCAGTAGGGACTCGAACACTGAAGCTTTCTTT.